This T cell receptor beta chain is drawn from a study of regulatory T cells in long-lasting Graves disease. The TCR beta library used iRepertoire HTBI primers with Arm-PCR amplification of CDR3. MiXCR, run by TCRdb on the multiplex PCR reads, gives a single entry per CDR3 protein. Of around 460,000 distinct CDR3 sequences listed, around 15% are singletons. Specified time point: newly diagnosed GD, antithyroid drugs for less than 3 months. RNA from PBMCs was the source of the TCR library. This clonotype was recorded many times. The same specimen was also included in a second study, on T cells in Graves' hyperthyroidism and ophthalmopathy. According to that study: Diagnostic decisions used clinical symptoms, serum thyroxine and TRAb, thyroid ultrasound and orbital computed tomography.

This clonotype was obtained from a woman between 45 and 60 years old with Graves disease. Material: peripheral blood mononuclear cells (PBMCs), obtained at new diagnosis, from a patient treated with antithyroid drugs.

The CDR3 loop is CSVRDRQNTEAFF. DNA for the CDR3: TGCAGCGTAAGGGACAGGCAGAACACTGAAGCTTTCTTT. The V and J genes are TRBV29-1 and TRBJ1-1; 8 bases map to TRBD1. Germline V gene lookup returns CDR1 SQVTM and CDR2 ANQGSEA. The CDR3 has 13 amino acids. V lost 6 bases, J lost 1 base, and 4 bases stayed unmatched. Drawing the rest from reference TRBV29-1 and TRBJ1-1, the complete variable domain is SAVISQKPSRDICQRGTSLTIQCQVDSQVTMMFWYRQQPGQSLTLIATANQGSEATYESGFVIDKFPISRPNLTFSTLTVSNMSPEDSSIYLCSVRDRQNTEAFFGQGTRLTVV.